This T cell receptor (beta chain) comes out of a study of neoadjuvant anti-PD-1 for oral cavity cancer (dated by TCRdb to about 2021). Some background on the complete study: Patients mostly received three to four biweekly doses of nivolumab at 3 mg/kg before curative-intent surgical resection. The parent correlative cohort included around twelve patients, with an approximately 34% response rate. A fourth nivolumab dose was given around day 43 to patients without progression, and definitive surgical resection was performed in those patients on days 50-56. Responders were defined as patients with complete response, partial response or stable disease by RECIST 1.1; non-responders were defined as patients with progression. What the work shows at the level of the full study, not this receptor alone: The TCR analyses had only a few patients in each response group, and the authors called for validation in larger cohorts. Greater tumor shrinkage was correlated with larger post-treatment sizes of preexisting intratumoral clones, suggesting that expansion of preexisting clones contributed to response. Higher pretreatment blood TCRbeta clonality and lower post-treatment tumor TCRbeta clonality were correlated with higher pretreatment blood Treg/Th17 ratios.

As encoded in the germline V gene (reference sequence), CDR1 is LNHDA while CDR2 is SQIVND. The CDR3, from cysteine to phenylalanine, totals 14 residues. The sequence is cut down to CDR3 DNA, 42 bases in frame from base 1. V is cut back by 4 bases and J by 2 bases, with 4 bases in the junction unmatched. Survey sequencing of tumors used two replicates per sample, and the tumor libraries mostly started from 4.5 to 5.5 ug of input genomic DNA. TCRbeta libraries were prepared with the immunoSEQ hsTCRbeta kit according to the manufacturer's instructions. Sequencing of the completed libraries took place using an Illumina NovaSeq 6000 S4 flow cell after they had been pooled to roughly 2.9 nM. Regarding the original processing steps: Raw data preprocessing and quality control were performed with the immunoSEQ Analyzer. The analysis was limited to productive rearrangements, and each clonotype was defined by a unique CDR3 amino acid sequence. Repertoire clonality was estimated as the Gini-Simpson index, which was calculated using the R package tcR. Student's t test was used to compare Gini indices, and Pearson correlation was used to assess associations with tumor size change. The table comes from immuneACCESS by way of TCRdb, which keeps in-frame sequences with V and J called. Part of the clones is missing from these tables; in studies checked, under half for an unresolved V gene and the rest for unknown reasons. V and J calls and clone size follow that table, whereas D and trimming were derived from the DNA. This sample comprises under 15,000 clones, around three fifths of them detected only once. Together, the top ten hold 6.8% of the sample.

Of note for this clone: Its antigen remains unidentified. Per-nucleotide qualities are absent, and no much larger clonotype sits a single base away.

The sample's time point label is to be understood as: before neoadjuvant nivolumab. Patients had been newly diagnosed with stage II-IVA oral cavity squamous cell carcinoma, and no prior systemic or radiation treatment had been given to the patients. The cohort was made up of patients with locally advanced, HPV-negative oral cavity squamous cell carcinoma. Samples came from a longitudinal correlative study of a single-arm phase II trial of neoadjuvant nivolumab in oral cavity squamous cell carcinoma. Subject-matched pre- and post-treatment PBMCs and tumors from three responders and three non-responders were subjected to genomic DNA-based TCRbeta sequencing. The Maxwell RSC DNA from Tissue kit was used to isolate genomic DNA from tumor tissue.

This receptor was identified in a person between 40 and 85 years old with oral cavity squamous cell carcinoma. The donor label of this sample is uncertain. Source: tumor tissue, taken before nivolumab (anti-PD-1) treatment. Recombination joined TRBV19 with TRBJ2-7; TRBD1 agrees with 8 junctional bases. The DNA reads as follows: TGTGCCAGTAGTAACACGGGACAGGCCTACGAGCAGTACTTC. Its protein is CASSNTGQAYEQYF.